These 28 T cell receptor beta chains were sequenced from one sample in a study of HIV-infected patients and healthy controls. Roughly three months, about 14 weeks, into antiretroviral therapy, follow-up blood was collected. No cell fractionation was done, so the repertoire covers all unsorted peripheral blood T cells. cDNA was made from roughly 500 ng RNA using alpha and beta constant primers. Using multiplexing indices, alpha and beta chain libraries were generated apart by chain-specific third strand synthesis. MiXCR was run by TCRdb on the 5' RACE reads, yielding one entry per CDR3 protein. Altogether approximately 4,200 distinct CDR3 sequences are present, less than 6.5% being singletons, with the ten largest covering around 33%. The material sequenced was blood, taken during antiretroviral therapy. The receptors shown here come from an adult with HIV infection.

Ten or more counts support this clonotype. The chain links TRBV29-1 to TRBJ1-1; TRBD1 might be the D (5 bases). V was clipped by 6 bases and J by 2 bases, with 22 bases between them. Per germline, CDR1 SQVTM and CDR2 ANQGSEA. The CDR3 loop spans 16 amino acids. The DNA for the CDR3 is TGCAGCGTCCCCAGCACGAGGGGACGGGTAAACACTGAAGCTTTCTTT. It encodes CSVPSTRGRVNTEAFF.

This clonotype ranks as medium-sized. The V gene is TRBV12-3 or TRBV12-4, the J gene TRBJ1-3; TRBD1 matches at 9 bases. J lost 4 bases, V lost 6 bases, and 7 bases had no gene match. The CDR3 sequence is 15 residues long. The CDR3: CASRPWTGEGNTIYF. The DNA for the CDR3 is TGTGCCAGCAGACCTTGGACAGGGGAAGGAAACACCATATATTTT.

By share of the sample, this clonotype is medium-sized. V is TRBV5-1 and J is TRBJ2-7; 7 nucleotides match TRBD2. CDR1 and CDR2 from the germline V gene are SGHRS and YFSETQ. Losses at the gene ends were 1 base for V and 1 base for J; bases not matched to a gene: 2. The CDR3 covers 14 residues. CDR3: CASSLWRESYEQYF. CDR3 bases: TGCGCCAGCAGCTTGTGGCGGGAGTCCTACGAGCAGTACTTC. Together with reference TRBV5-1 and TRBJ2-7, the CDR3 gives the full variable domain: KAGVTQTPRYLIKTRGQQVTLSCSPISGHRSVSWYQQTPGQGLQFLFEYFSETQRNKGNFPGRFSGRQFSNSRSEMNVSTLELGDSALYLCASSLWRESYEQYFGPGTRLTVT.

In this sample, this clonotype is medium-sized. V gene TRBV28 combines with J gene TRBJ1-5; D uncertain. The CDR3 loop spans 14 amino acids. The germline CDR1 and CDR2 sequences are MDHEN and SYDVKM. The germline V and J ends were trimmed by 3 bases and 5 bases, with 11 bases remaining between them. CDR3 in DNA: TGTGCCAGCAGTTTGGGGAGGGTTGATCAGCCCCAGCATTTT. Translation gives CASSLGRVDQPQHF.

The chain recombines TRBV6-1 with TRBJ2-3; TRBD1 matches 7 bases. The CDR3 sequence is 14 residues long. The trim removed 5 bases at V and 1 base at J, leaving 3 bases unmatched. Germline V gene sequence: CDR1 MNHNS, CDR2 SASEGT. The CDR3 spells CASSHRGGTDTQYF. The CDR3 DNA is TGTGCCAGCAGTCACAGGGGAGGCACAGATACGCAGTATTTT.

Judged by abundance, this clonotype is medium-sized. This chain links TRBV7-6 with TRBJ2-1; 7 nucleotides match TRBD2. CDR1 and CDR2 from the germline V gene are SGHVS and FNYEAQ. The V gene end was trimmed by 5 bases and the J gene end by 10 bases; junction bases not matched to a gene: 8. This CDR3 is built from 13 residues. The CDR3 sequence: CASSTRLAGEQFF. CDR3 nucleotides: TGTGCCAGCAGCACCCGACTAGCTGGCGAGCAGTTCTTC.

By sample fraction, this clonotype is medium-sized. The genes are TRBV20-1 and TRBJ1-4; perhaps TRBD1 as D (5 bases). This CDR3 is built from 13 residues. V lost 5 bases to trimming and J lost 1 base, with 8 bases between them. Germline V CDR1 and CDR2: DFQATT, SNEGSKA (reference sequence). The CDR3 spells CSAPDRTNEKLFF. CDR3 bases: TGCAGTGCTCCCGACAGAACTAATGAAAAACTGTTTTTT.

By share, this clonotype ranks as medium-sized. The rearrangement joins TRBV7-2 to TRBJ2-5; perhaps D is TRBD1 or TRBD2 (5 bases each). With 6 bases removed from V and 5 bases from J, the gap between germline ends came to 13 bases. The germline gives CDR1 SGHTA, CDR2 FQGNSA. This CDR3 has 13 residues. The CDR3 protein is CASRRGVYETQYF. CDR3 coding DNA: TGTGCCAGCAGAAGAGGGGTCTACGAGACCCAGTACTTC. The variable domain in full, with the rest retrieved from reference TRBV7-2 and TRBJ2-5, is GAGVSQSPSNKVTEKGKDVELRCDPISGHTALYWYRQSLGQGLEFLIYFQGNSAPDKSGLPSDRFSAERTGGSVSTLTIQRTQQEDSAVYLCASRRGVYETQYFGPGTRLLVL.

This clonotype was seen many times. The J gene is TRBJ1-1, the V gene TRBV29-1, with unresolved D. Germline loops: CDR1 SQVTM, CDR2 ANQGSEA. V was pared by 3 bases and J by 4 bases, with 9 bases between. CDR3 length: 12 amino acids. This CDR3 is CSVDRMATEAFF. The CDR3 DNA reads TGCAGCGTTGACAGGATGGCCACTGAAGCTTTCTTT.

There are many counts of this clonotype. The rearrangement links TRBV6-1 to TRBJ1-1; D is undetermined. V lost 2 bases, J lost 0 bases, and 7 bases lay in between. Germline V gives CDR1 MNHNS, CDR2 SASEGT. CDR3 length: 14 residues. CDR3 sequence: CASSEQRLNTEAFF. CDR3 in DNA: TGTGCCAGCAGTGAACAGCGCTTGAACACTGAAGCTTTCTTT.

This clonotype was recorded at least ten times. The chain carries TRBV28 and TRBJ2-1; D is perhaps TRBD2 (6 bases). V gave up 7 bases and J gave up 2 bases, with 15 bases separating them. The germline gives CDR1 MDHEN, CDR2 SYDVKM. There are 15 residues in the CDR3. The CDR3 DNA reads as TGTGCCAGCACCCCCCGGGGGACTGCCTACAATGAGCAGTTCTTC. Protein: CASTPRGTAYNEQFF.

This clonotype came up many times. The V call is TRBV5-6, the J call TRBJ2-7; 10 bases map to TRBD1. The V and J ends lost 5 bases and 2 bases, in that order; junction bases with no gene match: 4. The CDR3 runs 14 residues. Germline assignment: CDR1 SGHDT and CDR2 YYEEEE. The CDR3 DNA reads TGTGCCAGCAGGGGGACAGGGGACACCTACGAGCAGTACTTC. This translates into CASRGTGDTYEQYF.

This clonotype qualifies as medium-sized (0.01 to 0.1%). The genes are TRBV4-2 and TRBJ2-7, with 8 bases fitting TRBD1. From germline, CDR1 is LGHNA and CDR2 YNFKEQ. This CDR3 is 15 amino acids long. Germline trimming cut 0 bases from V and 3 bases from J; bases unmatched to any gene: 4. Written as DNA, the CDR3 is TGTGCCAGCAGCCAAGACGACAGGGGTCACTACGAGCAGTACTTC. It translates to CASSQDDRGHYEQYF.

This clonotype is deemed medium-sized. The chain uses TRBV7-2 and TRBJ2-6; no clear D gene. The V gene's germline CDR1 is SGHTA and CDR2 FQGNSA. Trimming stripped 0 bases from V and 2 bases from J, with 8 bases between. The CDR3 is 16 residues long. CDR3 nucleotide sequence: TGTGCCAGCAGCTTAGCGCCCCTCACTGGGGCCAACGTCCTGACTTTC. Residues: CASSLAPLTGANVLTF.

By its share, this clonotype is medium-sized. The chain uses TRBV3-1 and TRBJ1-5; D gene ambiguous. This CDR3 has 16 residues. Germline V CDR1 and CDR2: LGHDT, YNNKEL (reference sequence). Trimming took 1 base from V and 9 from J, leaving 19 bases between them. The CDR3: CASSQGPWISGWPQHF. For the CDR3, the DNA is TGTGCCAGCAGCCAAGGTCCTTGGATATCTGGGTGGCCCCAGCATTTT.

By frequency in the sample, this clonotype is medium-sized (0.01 to 0.1%). The V gene is TRBV12-2, the J gene TRBJ2-6; TRBD1 was called by the table and not checked on the DNA. TRBV12-2 represents a pseudogene. The length of the CDR3 is 17 residues. Here the CDR3 DNA reads TGTGCAAGTCGCTTATTACAGACCCCTTCTGGGGCCAACGTCCTGACTTTC. Residues: CASRLLQTPSGANVLTF.

At least ten counts were recorded for this clonotype. The chain is built from TRBV9 and TRBJ1-1; D perhaps matches TRBD1 (6 bases). Trimming took off 4 bases at V and 5 bases at J, with 24 bases between the two ends. From germline, CDR1 is SGDLS and CDR2 YYNGEE. The CDR3 extends over 17 amino acids. The CDR3 DNA sequence: TGTGCCAGCAGCCCGAGGGGGGGGCTGGGTGGGAAAACTGAAGCTTTCTTT. Translating it yields CASSPRGGLGGKTEAFF.

This sequence joins TRBV7-8 and TRBJ2-3, with 8 nucleotides matching TRBD2. V shed 6 bases and J 1 base; nucleotides not matched to a gene: 6. This CDR3 is built from 15 residues. Germline V lookup: CDR1 SGHVS, CDR2 FQNEAQ. This chain's CDR3 is CASRPGLVGTDTQYF. CDR3 coding DNA: TGTGCCAGCAGACCGGGACTAGTGGGCACAGATACGCAGTATTTT.

This clonotype occurred many times. The chain carries TRBV10-3 and TRBJ1-5; D perhaps matches TRBD1 (5 bases). The CDR3 runs to 15 residues. The germline V gene has CDR1 ENHRY and CDR2 SYGVKD. Trimming took off 6 bases at V and 6 bases at J, with 18 bases between the two ends. The CDR3 sequence is CAISAGRGNSQPQHF. The CDR3 DNA is TGTGCCATCAGCGCCGGGAGGGGCAATAGTCAGCCCCAGCATTTT.

This clonotype is medium-sized. The J gene is TRBJ1-1, the V gene TRBV14, with D maybe TRBD1 (6 bases). Looked up from germline, CDR1 is SGHDN and CDR2 is FVKESK. The V gene lost 4 bases and the J gene lost 5 bases, with 11 bases spanning the gap. The CDR3 loop spans 13 amino acids. The CDR3 reads CASSLIQGTEAFF. For the CDR3, the DNA is TGTGCCAGCAGCCTCATCCAGGGGACTGAAGCTTTCTTT.

The J gene is TRBJ2-3, the V gene TRBV5-1, with D uncertain. Germline CDR1 SGHRS, CDR2 YFSETQ. Trimming stripped 4 bases from V and 0 bases from J, with 9 bases between. The CDR3 covers 14 residues. The CDR3 region is CASSEFFSTDTQYF. In DNA, the CDR3 is TGCGCCAGCAGCGAATTCTTTAGCACAGATACGCAGTATTTT. The complete variable domain, with remaining parts taken from reference TRBV5-1 and TRBJ2-3, reads KAGVTQTPRYLIKTRGQQVTLSCSPISGHRSVSWYQQTPGQGLQFLFEYFSETQRNKGNFPGRFSGRQFSNSRSEMNVSTLELGDSALYLCASSEFFSTDTQYFGPGTRLTVL.

This clonotype was detected only a few times. V gene TRBV5-6 combines with J gene TRBJ2-4; D gene uncertain. The CDR3 runs 20 residues. Trimming stripped 1 base from V and 1 base from J, with 24 bases between. Germline CDR1 and CDR2: SGHDT and YYEEEE. The CDR3 region is CASSLLSWVSELRAKNIQYF. The CDR3 DNA is TGTGCCAGCAGCTTGTTAAGTTGGGTTTCGGAGCTTCGGGCCAAAAACATTCAGTACTTC.

This clonotype ranks as medium-sized. The J gene is TRBJ2-7, the V gene TRBV5-1; 9 bases are shared with TRBD1. CDR3 size: 13 residues. Germline loops: CDR1 SGHRS, CDR2 YFSETQ. The J segment lost 9 bases and the V segment lost 3 bases, leaving 7 bases of the junction unmatched. CDR3 nucleotide sequence: TGCGCCAGCAGCTCGGACAGGGGCCTGGGGCAGTACTTC. Translated, it gives CASSSDRGLGQYF.

This clonotype is termed large (0.1 to 1%). The chain has TRBV3-1 and TRBJ1-5, with 7 nucleotides matching TRBD1. The CDR3 extends over 13 amino acids. Unmatched junction bases numbered 1, after V lost 4 bases and J lost 4 bases. CDR1 and CDR2 (germline): LGHDT, YNNKEL (reference sequence). The CDR3 sequence: CASSRDSNQPQHF. The CDR3 coding sequence is TGTGCCAGCAGCCGGGACAGTAATCAGCCCCAGCATTTT. The whole variable domain, remainder taken from reference TRBV3-1 and TRBJ1-5, is DTAVSQTPKYLVTQMGNDKSIKCEQNLGHDTMYWYKQDSKKFLKIMFSYNNKELIINETVPNRFSPKSPDKAHLNLHINSLELGDSAVYFCASSRDSNQPQHFGDGTRLSIL.

This clonotype is medium-sized within its sample. This sequence joins TRBV7-2 and TRBJ2-2; TRBD2 matches 15 bases. CDR1 and CDR2 from the germline V gene are SGHTA and FQGNSA. J was trimmed by 2 bases and V by 3 bases; bases with no gene match: 1. CDR3 length: 17 residues. The CDR3 nucleotides read TGTGCCAGCAGCTTGGGACTAGCGGGGGGAAACACCGGGGAGCTGTTTTTT. This gives the protein CASSLGLAGGNTGELFF. Full variable domain (outside the CDR3, taken from reference TRBV7-2 and TRBJ2-2): GAGVSQSPSNKVTEKGKDVELRCDPISGHTALYWYRQSLGQGLEFLIYFQGNSAPDKSGLPSDRFSAERTGGSVSTLTIQRTQQEDSAVYLCASSLGLAGGNTGELFFGEGSRLTVL.

This clonotype ranks as medium-sized. The chain has TRBV20-1 and TRBJ2-3; 9 bases match TRBD1. The V gene's germline CDR1 is DFQATT and CDR2 SNEGSKA (reference sequence). CDR3 length equals 16 residues. V shed 1 base and J 2 bases; nucleotides not matched to a gene: 7. The CDR3 loop is CSARAGTGRVTDTQYF. CDR3 bases: TGCAGTGCTAGAGCCGGGACAGGGCGGGTCACAGATACGCAGTATTTT.

In its sample, this clonotype is medium-sized. The V gene is TRBV7-9, the J gene TRBJ2-7, with D possibly TRBD1 on 5 matching bases. CDR1 is SEHNR, CDR2 FQNEAQ, per germline (reference sequence). V was clipped by 1 base and J by 0 bases, with 13 bases between them. This CDR3 is built from 16 residues. The CDR3 DNA is TGTGCCAGCAGCTTAGGCACAGGTAAAAGCTCCTACGAGCAGTACTTC. This gives the protein CASSLGTGKSSYEQYF.

This clonotype counts as medium-sized. V is TRBV4-1 and J is TRBJ1-1; TRBD1 matches at 7 bases. V lost 4 bases to trimming and J lost 3 bases; unmatched junction nucleotides: 5. Per germline, CDR1 MGHRA and CDR2 YSYEKL. The CDR3 consists of 14 residues. The CDR3: CASSPRQGHTEAFF. In nucleotides, the CDR3 is TGCGCCAGCAGCCCCAGACAGGGCCACACTGAAGCTTTCTTT.